This passage covers 8 T cell receptor beta chains from one sample sequenced in a study of T-cell reconstitution after alpha-beta-depleted transplantation in children (dated by TCRdb to about 2016). The library was built by means of PCR. TCRdb records Illumina HiSeq 2500 as the sequencer. To normalize quantification of the TCRbeta repertoire, the TCR libraries were built with molecular barcoding that relied on unique molecular identifiers. Starting from the raw public reads, TCRdb applied fastp trimming at Q25, assembled clones with MiXCR and retained in-frame beta chains. All rows with the same CDR3 protein become a single entry with the most common DNA and genes. For this sample there are some 840,000 distinct CDR3 sequences; approximately 15% appear just once. Of the sample, about 5% falls within the top ten clones. The treatment or condition label, read with the paper, signifies: allogeneic hematopoietic cell transplantation with graft depleted of TCRalphabeta T cells and CD19 B cells.

Sequences were derived from PBMCs, mostly from graft donor cells, sampled 360 days after TCRalphabeta/CD19-depleted stem cell transplant. The receptors come from a male patient between 5 and 17 years old who had a stem cell transplant for acute lymphoblastic leukemia, so the T cells may come from the graft donor.

The rearrangement links TRBV15 to TRBJ2-7; TRBD2 is a possible D gene (6 bases). Per the germline V gene, CDR1 is LNHNV and CDR2 is YYDKDF (reference sequence). The CDR3 has 18 amino acids. The V gene lost 0 bases and the J gene lost 1 base, with 19 bases spanning the gap. The CDR3 protein is CATSRDAIQAGWSYEQYF. The CDR3 region has the DNA TGTGCCACCAGCAGAGATGCAATTCAGGCGGGGTGGTCCTACGAGCAGTACTTC.

This clonotype was picked up a small number of times. The rearrangement links TRBV5-1 to TRBJ2-3; 9 bases agree with TRBD1. The CDR3 has 16 residues. CDR1 and CDR2 (germline): SGHRS, YFSETQ. V lost 4 bases to trimming and J lost 7 bases; unmatched junction nucleotides: 13. The CDR3, as DNA: TGCGCCAGCAGCATAGGAGCCGGGACAGGGTTGAATACGCAGTATTTT. It is translated as CASSIGAGTGLNTQYF.

The chain combines TRBV6-5 with TRBJ1-5; 7 positions match TRBD1. The CDR3 spans 14 residues. The V and J ends lost 8 bases and 7 bases, in that order; junction bases with no gene match: 11. Germline CDR1 is MNHEY and CDR2 is SVGAGI. This CDR3 is CASWDSGGGQPQHF. The CDR3 coding sequence is TGTGCCAGCTGGGATTCAGGGGGAGGCCAGCCCCAGCATTTT.

The chain joins TRBV11-2 to TRBJ2-5; no reliable D call. Germline V lookup: CDR1 SGHAT, CDR2 FQNNGV. The V and J ends lost 5 bases and 6 bases respectively, with 19 bases between them. CDR3 length: 15 residues. Here the CDR3 DNA reads TGTGCCAGCAGCGGAGCCCTCCCGTTGGTGAAGACCCAGTACTTC. As protein: CASSGALPLVKTQYF.

The sample holds a few counts of this clonotype. The V and J genes are TRBV27 and TRBJ2-7, with D perhaps matching TRBD2 (6 bases). Germline V lookup: CDR1 MNHEY, CDR2 SMNVEV (reference sequence). V was cut by 3 bases and J by 5 bases, with 14 bases left in between. The CDR3 runs 14 residues. CDR3 amino acids: CASSFRRGGDEQYF. The CDR3 DNA reads as TGTGCCAGCAGTTTCAGAAGGGGAGGCGACGAGCAGTACTTC.

This clonotype was detected a few times. V is TRBV27 and J is TRBJ2-1; no definite D call. The CDR3 has 15 residues. V was cut by 3 bases and J by 3 bases, with 12 bases left in between. Germline CDR1 and CDR2: MNHEY and SMNVEV (reference sequence). CDR3 DNA sequence: TGTGCCAGCAGTTTGTCCTACTTGGGCTACAATGAGCAGTTCTTC. Translating it yields CASSLSYLGYNEQFF.

The J gene is TRBJ2-7, the V gene TRBV5-1; D possibly corresponds to TRBD2 (7 bases). The germline V gene has CDR1 SGHRS and CDR2 YFSETQ. V lost 4 bases and J lost 2, with 16 bases in between. The CDR3 has 15 amino acids. CDR3 in amino acids: CASSNLGGAAYEQYF. Here the CDR3 DNA reads TGCGCCAGCAGCAACCTTGGGGGGGCAGCCTACGAGCAGTACTTC.

This clonotype was detected only a few times. V is TRBV29-1 and J is TRBJ2-7, with 12 bases identical to TRBD2. This CDR3 is built from 15 residues. The V gene end was trimmed by 4 bases and the J gene end by 6 bases; junction bases not matched to a gene: 10. Germline values: CDR1 SQVTM, CDR2 ANQGSEA. The CDR3 DNA follows: TGCAGCGTTGTCCCTCTAGCGGGAGGGCCTCCCGAGCAGTACTTC. It codes for CSVVPLAGGPPEQYF.